The 21 T cell receptor beta chains below come from one sample, sequenced in a study of cytomegalovirus exposure and HLA in healthy donors. TCRdb's table, derived via immunoSEQ multiplex PCR, lists solely in-frame clones and lacks some. The data contain 85,000 to 120,000 clones, approximately 95% of them seen just once; the ten biggest clones take up 0.89%. Sequencing was carried out using PBMCs. Receptors were obtained from a woman aged 18-29 years in good health and CMV-seronegative.

The gene calls are TRBV7-2 and TRBJ2-3; 9 bases fit TRBD2. Trimming removed 5 bases from V and 8 bases from J; junction bases left unmatched: 17. The germline V gene encodes CDR1 SGHTA and CDR2 FQGNSA. The CDR3 contains 17 residues. CDR3 sequence (DNA): TGTGCCAGCAGCGCACCCTCGCCGGGACTAGCTGCCGGTACGCAGTATTTT. Its protein is CASSAPSPGLAAGTQYF.

The chain combines TRBV6-1 with TRBJ2-3, with TRBD2 as a possible D gene (6 bases). The germline V and J ends were trimmed by 3 bases and 2 bases, with 12 bases remaining between them. The length of the CDR3 is 15 residues. Germline V gene lookup returns CDR1 MNHNS and CDR2 SASEGT. In DNA, the CDR3 is TGTGCCAGCAGTGATGGAGCGGGTGACACAGATACGCAGTATTTT. This codes for CASSDGAGDTDTQYF.

The chain couples TRBV11-1 to TRBJ2-5, with D tentatively TRBD1 (5 bases). Germline CDR1 SGHAT, CDR2 FQDESV (reference sequence). The CDR3 sequence is 14 residues long. V was pared by 4 bases and J by 2 bases, with 11 bases between. CDR3 in amino acids: CASSSRQIQETQYF. The CDR3 DNA is TGTGCCAGCAGCTCGAGACAGATACAAGAGACCCAGTACTTC.

This chain connects TRBV2 to TRBJ2-7; D may be TRBD1 (6 bases). Germline loops: CDR1 SNHLY, CDR2 FYNNEI. The CDR3 runs to 12 residues. V was cut by 7 bases and J by 3 bases, with 10 bases left in between. The CDR3 DNA reads TGTGCCAGCATCGGCAGGGGCTACGAGCAGTACTTC. Protein product: CASIGRGYEQYF.

The chain has TRBV15 and TRBJ2-1; D call uncertain. Germline-derived CDR1 and CDR2 are LNHNV and YYDKDF (reference sequence). There are 16 residues in the CDR3. V gave up 0 bases and J gave up 0 bases, with 9 bases separating them. The CDR3 bases are TGTGCCACCAGCAGAGATGAAAGGAGCTCCTACAATGAGCAGTTCTTC. This codes for CATSRDERSSYNEQFF.

As concerns this clone: In the same sample, other DNA sequences code for this CDR3. The rearrangement uses TRBV29-1 and TRBJ2-2; D is uncertain. With 4 bases removed from V and 1 base from J, the gap between germline ends came to 7 bases. The CDR3 has 13 residues. Germline assignment: CDR1 SQVTM and CDR2 ANQGSEA. The CDR3 coding sequence is TGCAGCGTTGGCGGCGGGAACACCGGGGAGCTGTTTTTT. Residues: CSVGGGNTGELFF.

The J gene is TRBJ1-2, the V gene TRBV18, with 8 bases matching TRBD1. Germline lookup yields CDR1 KGHSH and CDR2 LQKENI. The CDR3 consists of 12 residues. Trimming at V came to 3 bases and at J to 12 bases, leaving 6 bases not matched to a gene. CDR3 protein: CASSPGDRSHTF. The CDR3 region has the DNA TGTGCCAGCTCACCGGGGGACAGGTCCCACACCTTC.

This sequence joins TRBV18 and TRBJ1-2; no clear D. V lost 0 bases to trimming and J lost 8 bases, with 13 bases between them. Germline values: CDR1 KGHSH, CDR2 LQKENI. CDR3 length: 14 residues. DNA of the CDR3: TGTGCCAGCTCACCACCGGCTTACAGTAGAGGCTACACCTTC. Amino acid sequence: CASSPPAYSRGYTF.

J is TRBJ1-4 and V is TRBV4-1; D is ambiguous. CDR1 and CDR2 (germline): MGHRA, YSYEKL. The CDR3 sequence is 16 residues long. Deletions cut 3 bases from V and 7 bases from J, with 18 bases between. The CDR3 bases are TGCGCCAGCAGCCATCCCGGTCGAGGGTCTGGTGAAAAACTGTTTTTT. Translation gives CASSHPGRGSGEKLFF.

The rearrangement uses TRBV4-1 and TRBJ1-2; a weak D match, TRBD1 (5 bases). The CDR3 is made up of 16 amino acids. Trimming took off 3 bases at V and 3 bases at J, with 17 bases between the two ends. Germline V gene lookup returns CDR1 MGHRA and CDR2 YSYEKL. CDR3 residues: CASSQDGVDRDYGYTF. In DNA, the CDR3 is TGCGCCAGCAGCCAGGATGGGGTAGACAGAGACTATGGCTACACCTTC.

The rearrangement links TRBV7-2 to TRBJ2-1; D gene uncertain. This CDR3 is 15 amino acids long. Looked up from germline, CDR1 is SGHTA and CDR2 is FQGNSA. V shed 1 base and J shed 10 bases, with 17 bases lying between them. CDR3 residues: CASSLDIVLQIEQFF. As DNA, the CDR3 is TGTGCCAGCAGCTTAGACATAGTACTACAAATAGAGCAGTTCTTC.

The V call is TRBV18, the J call TRBJ2-2; the D is unclear. Trimming took 4 bases from V and 5 from J, leaving 11 bases between them. The germline gives CDR1 KGHSH, CDR2 LQKENI. This CDR3 comprises 14 residues. The CDR3, as DNA: TGTGCCAGCTCACTCCCCCTTAGTACCGGGGAGCTGTTTTTT. Translated: CASSLPLSTGELFF.

The gene calls are TRBV18 and TRBJ1-2; D is possibly TRBD1 (5 bases). This CDR3 has 15 residues. Deletions cut 0 bases from V and 8 bases from J, with 16 bases between. Germline V lookup: CDR1 KGHSH, CDR2 LQKENI. The CDR3 loop is CASSPPSAGNGGYTF. The DNA for the CDR3 is TGTGCCAGCTCACCACCGAGCGCAGGGAACGGGGGCTACACCTTC. Drawing the rest from reference TRBV18 and TRBJ1-2, the complete variable domain is NAGVMQNPRHLVRRRGQEARLRCSPMKGHSHVYWYRQLPEEGLKFMVYLQKENIIDESGMPKERFSAEFPKEGPSILRIQQVVRGDSAAYFCASSPPSAGNGGYTFGSGTRLTVV.

This chain joins TRBV25-1 and TRBJ2-5; 10 bases match TRBD1. CDR1 is MGHDK and CDR2 is SYGVNS in the germline V gene. This CDR3 is built from 17 residues. Germline trimming cut 5 bases from V and 4 bases from J; bases unmatched to any gene: 13. CDR3 coding DNA: TGTGCCAGCAGTTACAGAACCGGGACAGGGGTCCTAGAGACCCAGTACTTC. Protein product: CASSYRTGTGVLETQYF.

Regarding this clone: One end of the junction varies from germline; a read error may be responsible. The rearrangement links TRBV7-2 to TRBJ2-7, with 7 bases matching TRBD2. The CDR3 consists of 14 residues. Germline V lookup: CDR1 SGHTA, CDR2 FQGNSA. CDR3 sequence: CASSSRRSERGVDF. CDR3 nucleotides: TGTGCCAGCAGCTCCCGGAGGAGCGAGCGGGGTGTGGACTTC. Looking up the rest from reference TRBV7-2 and TRBJ2-7 gives the full variable domain: GAGVSQSPSNKVTEKGKDVELRCDPISGHTALYWYRQSLGQGLEFLIYFQGNSAPDKSGLPSDRFSAERTGGSVSTLTIQRTQQEDSAVYLCASSSRRSERGVDFGPGTRLTVT.

The chain carries TRBV7-2 and TRBJ1-4; 7 positions agree with TRBD1. The germline gives CDR1 SGHTA, CDR2 FQGNSA. This CDR3 has 15 residues. Losses at the gene ends were 4 bases for V and 8 bases for J; bases not matched to a gene: 10. CDR3 sequence: CASSSGQARGEKLFF. The DNA for the CDR3 is TGTGCCAGCAGCTCCGGACAGGCACGGGGGGAAAAACTGTTTTTT. The full variable domain, with the rest looked up from reference TRBV7-2 and TRBJ1-4, is GAGVSQSPSNKVTEKGKDVELRCDPISGHTALYWYRQSLGQGLEFLIYFQGNSAPDKSGLPSDRFSAERTGGSVSTLTIQRTQQEDSAVYLCASSSGQARGEKLFFGSGTQLSVL.

The chain joins TRBV7-2 to TRBJ1-2; D perhaps matches TRBD1 (6 bases). CDR1 is SGHTA, CDR2 FQGNSA, per germline. The CDR3 covers 14 residues. Trimming shortened V by 3 bases and J by 4 bases, and 12 bases separated the two germline ends. As DNA, the CDR3 is TGTGCCAGCAGCTTGAACAGGGAAGCCTATGGCTACACCTTC. Translated, it gives CASSLNREAYGYTF.

The chain joins TRBV6-1 to TRBJ1-2; D not resolved. The CDR3 sequence is 15 residues long. The V end was cut by 2 bases, the J end by 2 bases, with 12 bases between. Germline V gene lookup returns CDR1 MNHNS and CDR2 SASEGT. As DNA, the CDR3 is TGTGCCAGCAGTGAAAGTGGTAGACACAACTATGGCTACACCTTC. It is translated as CASSESGRHNYGYTF.

The V call is TRBV9, the J call TRBJ2-7; possible D gene TRBD2, 6 bases. This CDR3 has 14 residues. V lost 6 bases and J lost 5, with 18 bases in between. Germline-derived CDR1 and CDR2 are SGDLS and YYNGEE. The CDR3 region is CASNNRGISDEQYF. CDR3 DNA: TGTGCCAGCAACAACCGGGGGATATCGGACGAGCAGTACTTC.

This sequence joins TRBV11-3 and TRBJ2-1, with 10 bases that match TRBD2. Germline CDR1 reads SGHNT; CDR2 reads YENEEA. With 2 bases clipped from V and 5 bases from J, the junction kept 3 bases outside the gene matches. The CDR3 contains 15 residues. The CDR3 is CASSLLLAGDNEQFF. In DNA form, the CDR3 reads TGTGCCAGCAGCTTATTGCTAGCGGGGGACAATGAGCAGTTCTTC.

J is TRBJ1-2 and V is TRBV7-2; D is ambiguous. The germline gives CDR1 SGHTA, CDR2 FQGNSA. V lost 1 base to trimming and J lost 4 bases, with 10 bases between them. There are 14 residues in the CDR3. The chain's CDR3 is CASSLDPGPYGYTF. DNA for the CDR3: TGTGCCAGCAGCTTAGATCCAGGTCCCTATGGCTACACCTTC.